This T cell receptor beta chain was identified during a study of regulatory T cells in long-lasting Graves disease. This clonotype has more than one count but fewer than ten. Library construction for TCR beta used iRepertoire HTBI primers and Arm-PCR of CDR3 regions. Each CDR3 protein is one row after TCRdb ran MiXCR on the multiplex PCR reads. The sample shows about 530,000 distinct CDR3 sequences, about 15% of them seen only once. Time point indicated: newly diagnosed GD, antithyroid drugs for less than 3 months. PBMCs provided the RNA from which the TCR library was made. The CDR3 has 15 amino acids. The V and J ends lost 1 base and 9 bases respectively, with 18 bases between them. Germline values: CDR1 LNHNV, CDR2 YYDKDF (reference sequence). The same specimen was also included in a second study, on T cells in Graves' hyperthyroidism and ophthalmopathy. That paper notes: The model made its ophthalmopathy prediction, and onset followed a median 6.5 months later.

The clonotype comes from a woman aged 40 to 65 with Graves disease. Here the sequenced sample was peripheral blood mononuclear cells (PBMCs), taken at new diagnosis, from a patient treated with antithyroid drugs. The chain employs TRBV15 and TRBJ1-1, with D tentatively TRBD1 (5 bases). CDR3 loop: CATSRVGGDGEKAFF. Written as DNA, the CDR3 is TGTGCCACCAGCAGAGTCGGCGGGGACGGAGAGAAAGCTTTCTTT.